This T cell receptor (beta chain) was retrieved from a study of T cell responses to AZD1222 COVID-19 vaccine. V was clipped by 3 bases and J by 5 bases, with 10 bases between them. Germline CDR1 and CDR2: MNHEY and SVGAGI. This CDR3 has 14 amino acids. Measured with immunoSEQ multiplex PCR; TCRdb has only the in-frame clones, and not every one. The sample has about 130,000 clones, less than 95% seen once. Material: peripheral blood, obtained on day 0 of AZD1222 vaccination. This sequence was found in an adult in good health. The chain uses TRBV6-5 and TRBJ2-2, with D unresolved. CDR3 DNA: TGTGCCAGCAGTTATTTTCCGTCGACCGGGGAGCTGTTTTTT. Its translation is CASSYFPSTGELFF.